The clone carrying this T cell receptor beta chain has a count of ten or more. The data stem from a study of T cells in Graves' hyperthyroidism and ophthalmopathy. Study details: Before any treatment, at initial diagnosis, peripheral blood was collected.

The V gene's germline CDR1 is KGHSH and CDR2 LQKENI. There are 14 residues in the CDR3. Deletions cut 2 bases from V and 4 bases from J, with 12 bases between. RNA transcripts were the template for amplifying TCR beta CDR3 regions. RT-PCR in the first round (using the HTBI primer set) targeted the TCR CDR3. MiXCR was run by TCRdb on the multiplex PCR reads, yielding one entry per CDR3 protein. The sample shows hundreds of thousands of distinct CDR3 sequences, roughly 21% of them seen only once. At least 3 on the Clinical Activity Score was recorded for ophthalmopathy patients, who also had NOSPECS grade at least 4 and duration under 3 months.

The sample taken for sequencing was blood. The receptor was isolated from a man aged 35 to 55 with Graves' ophthalmopathy. The V call is TRBV18, the J call TRBJ2-7; D possibly matches TRBD1 or TRBD2 (5 bases each). The CDR3 DNA is TGTGCCAGCTCACCAACTTCGGGGCAGTACGAGCAGTACTTC. Translating gives CASSPTSGQYEQYF.